This paragraph covers one T cell receptor beta chain sequence. This entry belongs to a study of control samples from healthy donors and cancer patients. The CDR3 sequence is 12 residues long. CDR1 LGHDT and CDR2 YNNKEL come from the germline V gene (reference sequence). Trimming removed 5 bases from V and 2 bases from J, with 6 bases in between. Measured with immunoSEQ multiplex PCR; TCRdb has only the in-frame clones, and not every one. The sample has a few hundred thousand clones; around 90% are singletons. The source material was PBMCs. The chain joins TRBV3-1 (or the pseudogene TRBV3-2) to TRBJ1-1; D call uncertain. This receptor was obtained from a man aged 40-55 years with head and neck cancer. CDR3 bases: TGTGCCAGCAGCTTAAGTAACACTGAAGCTTTCTTT. This encodes CASSLSNTEAFF.